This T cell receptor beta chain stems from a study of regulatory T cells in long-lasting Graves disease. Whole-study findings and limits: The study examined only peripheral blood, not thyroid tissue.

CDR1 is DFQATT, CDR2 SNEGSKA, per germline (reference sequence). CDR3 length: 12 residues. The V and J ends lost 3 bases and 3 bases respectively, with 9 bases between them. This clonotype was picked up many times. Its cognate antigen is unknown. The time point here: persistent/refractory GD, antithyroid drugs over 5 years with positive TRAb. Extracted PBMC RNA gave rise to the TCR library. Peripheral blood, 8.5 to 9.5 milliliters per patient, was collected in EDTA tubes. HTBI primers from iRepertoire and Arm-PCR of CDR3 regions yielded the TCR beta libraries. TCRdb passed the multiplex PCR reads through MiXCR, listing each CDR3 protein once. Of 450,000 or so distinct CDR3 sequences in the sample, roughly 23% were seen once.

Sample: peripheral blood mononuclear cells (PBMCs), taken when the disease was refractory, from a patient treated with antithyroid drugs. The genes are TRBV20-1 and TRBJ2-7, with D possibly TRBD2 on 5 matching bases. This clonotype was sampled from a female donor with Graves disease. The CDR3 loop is CSASGEFYEQYF. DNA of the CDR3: TGCAGTGCTAGCGGGGAGTTCTACGAGCAGTACTTC.